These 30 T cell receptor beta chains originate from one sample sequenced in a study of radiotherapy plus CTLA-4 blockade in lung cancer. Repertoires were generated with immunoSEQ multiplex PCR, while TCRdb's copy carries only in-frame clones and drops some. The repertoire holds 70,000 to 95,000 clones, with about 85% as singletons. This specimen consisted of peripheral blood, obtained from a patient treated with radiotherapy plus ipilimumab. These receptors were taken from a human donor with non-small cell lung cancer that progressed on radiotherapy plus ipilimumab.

DNA of the CDR3: TGTGCCAGTAGGCCGGGACTAGCGGGAGTCACCGGGGAGCTGTTTTTT. It yields the protein CASRPGLAGVTGELFF. This sequence joins TRBV19 and TRBJ2-2; 14 bases are shared with TRBD2. Germline CDR1 is LNHDA and CDR2 is SQIVND (reference sequence). The CDR3 is made up of 16 amino acids. With V trimmed by 6 bases and J by 4 bases, 4 bases remained unmatched.

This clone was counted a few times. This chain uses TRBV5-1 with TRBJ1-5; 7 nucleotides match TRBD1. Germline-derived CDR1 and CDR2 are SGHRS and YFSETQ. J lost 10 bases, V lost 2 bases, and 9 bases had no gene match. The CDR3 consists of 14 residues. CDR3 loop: CASSLGQEADPQHF. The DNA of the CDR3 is TGCGCCAGCAGCTTAGGACAGGAGGCAGACCCCCAGCATTTT.

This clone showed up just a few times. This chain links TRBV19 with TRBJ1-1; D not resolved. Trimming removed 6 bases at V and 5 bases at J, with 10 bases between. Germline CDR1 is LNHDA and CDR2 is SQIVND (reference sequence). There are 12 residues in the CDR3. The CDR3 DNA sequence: TGTGCCAGTAGCTCAATCGGGACTGAAGCTTTCTTT. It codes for CASSSIGTEAFF.

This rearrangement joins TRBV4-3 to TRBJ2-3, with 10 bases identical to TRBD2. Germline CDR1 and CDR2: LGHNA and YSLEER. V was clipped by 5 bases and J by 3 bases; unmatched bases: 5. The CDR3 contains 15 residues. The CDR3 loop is CASSSRTSGTDTQYF. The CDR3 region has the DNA TGCGCCAGCAGCTCCCGGACTAGCGGAACAGATACGCAGTATTTT.

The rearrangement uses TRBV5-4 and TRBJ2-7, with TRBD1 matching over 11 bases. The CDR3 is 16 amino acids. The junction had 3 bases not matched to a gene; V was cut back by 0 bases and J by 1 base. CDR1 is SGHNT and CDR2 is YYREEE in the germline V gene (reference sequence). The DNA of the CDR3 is TGTGCCAGCAGCTTGGGGACAGGGGGCAGGTCCTACGAGCAGTACTTC. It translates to CASSLGTGGRSYEQYF.

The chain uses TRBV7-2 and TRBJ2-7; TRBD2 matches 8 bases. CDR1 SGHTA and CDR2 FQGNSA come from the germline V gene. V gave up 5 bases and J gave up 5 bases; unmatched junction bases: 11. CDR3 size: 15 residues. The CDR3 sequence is CASSLGLAGVDEQYF. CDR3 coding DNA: TGTGCCAGCAGCCTCGGACTAGCCGGGGTTGACGAGCAGTACTTC.

The CDR3 here is CASSLQGADQPQHF. CDR3 sequence (DNA): TGTGCCAGCAGTTTACAGGGGGCGGATCAGCCCCAGCATTTT. This chain connects TRBV27 to TRBJ1-5, with 8 nucleotides matching TRBD1. Unmatched junction bases numbered 2, after V lost 2 bases and J lost 5 bases. Looked up from germline, CDR1 is MNHEY and CDR2 is SMNVEV (reference sequence). The CDR3 is made up of 14 amino acids.

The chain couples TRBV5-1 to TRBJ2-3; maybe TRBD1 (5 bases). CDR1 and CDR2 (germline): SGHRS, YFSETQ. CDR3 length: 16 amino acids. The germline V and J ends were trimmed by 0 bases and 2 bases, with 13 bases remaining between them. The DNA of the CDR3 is TGCGCCAGCAGCTTGGGGGCAGGGTTTGACACAGATACGCAGTATTTT. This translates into CASSLGAGFDTDTQYF.

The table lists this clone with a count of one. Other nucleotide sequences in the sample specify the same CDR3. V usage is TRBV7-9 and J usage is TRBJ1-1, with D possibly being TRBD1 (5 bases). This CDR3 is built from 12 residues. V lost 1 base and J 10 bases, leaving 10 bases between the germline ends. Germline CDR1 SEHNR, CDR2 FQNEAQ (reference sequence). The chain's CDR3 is CASSLERGVAFF. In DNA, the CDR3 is TGTGCCAGCAGCTTAGAGCGGGGGGTAGCTTTCTTT.

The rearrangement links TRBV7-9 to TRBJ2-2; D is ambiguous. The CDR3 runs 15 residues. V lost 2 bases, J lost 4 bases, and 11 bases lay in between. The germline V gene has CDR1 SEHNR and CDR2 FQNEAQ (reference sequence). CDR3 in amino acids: CASSLTAGSTGELFF. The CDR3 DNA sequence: TGTGCCAGCAGCTTAACGGCAGGCAGCACCGGGGAGCTGTTTTTT.

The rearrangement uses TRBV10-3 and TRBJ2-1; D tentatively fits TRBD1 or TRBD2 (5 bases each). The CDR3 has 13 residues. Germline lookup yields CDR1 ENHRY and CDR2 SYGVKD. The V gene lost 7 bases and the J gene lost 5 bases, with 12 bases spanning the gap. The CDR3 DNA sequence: TGTGCCATCACCGGGACGGAAAACAATGAGCAGTTCTTC. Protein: CAITGTENNEQFF.

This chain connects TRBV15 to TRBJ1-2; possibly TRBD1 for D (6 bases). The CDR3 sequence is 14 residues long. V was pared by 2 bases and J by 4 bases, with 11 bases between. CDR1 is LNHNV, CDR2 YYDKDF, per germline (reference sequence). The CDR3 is CATSRPGQPYGYTF. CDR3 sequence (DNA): TGTGCCACCAGCAGACCTGGACAGCCCTATGGCTACACCTTC.

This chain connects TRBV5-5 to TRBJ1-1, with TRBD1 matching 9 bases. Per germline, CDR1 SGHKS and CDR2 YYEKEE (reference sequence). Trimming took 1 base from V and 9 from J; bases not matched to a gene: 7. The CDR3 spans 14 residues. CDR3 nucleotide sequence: TGTGCCAGCAGCTTGCCCCCGGGACAGGGAAAAGCTTTCTTT. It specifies CASSLPPGQGKAFF.

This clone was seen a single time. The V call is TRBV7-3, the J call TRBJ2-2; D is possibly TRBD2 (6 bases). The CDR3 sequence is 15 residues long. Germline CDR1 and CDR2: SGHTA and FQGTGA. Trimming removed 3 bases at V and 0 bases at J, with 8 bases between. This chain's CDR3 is CASSLEGSNTGELFF. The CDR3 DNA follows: TGTGCCAGCAGCTTGGAGGGGTCGAACACCGGGGAGCTGTTTTTT.

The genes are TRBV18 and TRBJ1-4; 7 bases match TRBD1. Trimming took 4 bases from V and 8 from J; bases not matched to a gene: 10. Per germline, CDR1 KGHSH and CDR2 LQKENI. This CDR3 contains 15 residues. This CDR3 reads CASSLRQGSEEKLFF. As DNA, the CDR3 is TGTGCCAGCTCACTCCGACAGGGATCGGAGGAAAAACTGTTTTTT.

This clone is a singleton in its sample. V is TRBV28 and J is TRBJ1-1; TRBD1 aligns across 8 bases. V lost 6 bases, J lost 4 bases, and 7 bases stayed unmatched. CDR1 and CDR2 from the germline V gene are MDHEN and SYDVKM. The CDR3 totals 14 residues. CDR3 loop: CASRKPDRGTEAFF. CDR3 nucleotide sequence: TGTGCCAGCAGGAAGCCTGACAGGGGCACTGAAGCTTTCTTT.

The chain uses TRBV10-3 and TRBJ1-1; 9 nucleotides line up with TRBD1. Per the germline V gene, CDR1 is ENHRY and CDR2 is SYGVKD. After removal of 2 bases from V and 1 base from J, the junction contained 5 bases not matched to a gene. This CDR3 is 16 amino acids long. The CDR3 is CAISEAGTGRNTEAFF. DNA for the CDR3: TGTGCCATCAGTGAGGCCGGGACAGGGAGGAACACTGAAGCTTTCTTT.

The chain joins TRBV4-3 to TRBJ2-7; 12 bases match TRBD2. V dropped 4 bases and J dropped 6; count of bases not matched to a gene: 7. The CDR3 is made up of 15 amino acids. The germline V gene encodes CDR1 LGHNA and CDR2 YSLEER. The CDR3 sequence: CASSRTSGTAFEQYF. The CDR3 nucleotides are TGCGCCAGCAGCCGGACTAGCGGGACGGCATTCGAGCAGTACTTC.

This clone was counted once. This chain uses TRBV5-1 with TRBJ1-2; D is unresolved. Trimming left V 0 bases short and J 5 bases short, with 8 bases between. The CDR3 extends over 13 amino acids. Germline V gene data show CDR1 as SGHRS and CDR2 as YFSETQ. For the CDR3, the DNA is TGCGCCAGCAGCTTGGGAGGAGGGTATGGCTACACCTTC. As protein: CASSLGGGYGYTF.

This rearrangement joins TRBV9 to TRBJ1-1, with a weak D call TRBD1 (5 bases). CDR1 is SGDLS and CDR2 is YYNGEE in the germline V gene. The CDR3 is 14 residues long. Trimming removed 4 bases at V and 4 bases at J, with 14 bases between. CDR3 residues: CASSTSGGSTEAFF. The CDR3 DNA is TGTGCCAGCAGCACCTCGGGGGGGAGCACTGAAGCTTTCTTT.

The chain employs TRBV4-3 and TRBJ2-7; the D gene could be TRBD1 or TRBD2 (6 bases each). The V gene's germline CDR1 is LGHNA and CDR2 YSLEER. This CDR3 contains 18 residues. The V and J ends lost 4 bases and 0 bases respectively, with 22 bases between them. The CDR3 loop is CASSLTPVGGPSSYEQYF. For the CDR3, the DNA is TGCGCCAGCAGCCTCACCCCCGTGGGGGGCCCGAGCTCCTACGAGCAGTACTTC.

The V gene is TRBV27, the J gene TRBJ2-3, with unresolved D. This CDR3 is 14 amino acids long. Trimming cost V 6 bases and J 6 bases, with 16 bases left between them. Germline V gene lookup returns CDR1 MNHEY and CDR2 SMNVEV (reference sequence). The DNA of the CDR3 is TGTGCCAGCAGCTTGACCATCCTCGGTGATACGCAGTATTTT. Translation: CASSLTILGDTQYF.

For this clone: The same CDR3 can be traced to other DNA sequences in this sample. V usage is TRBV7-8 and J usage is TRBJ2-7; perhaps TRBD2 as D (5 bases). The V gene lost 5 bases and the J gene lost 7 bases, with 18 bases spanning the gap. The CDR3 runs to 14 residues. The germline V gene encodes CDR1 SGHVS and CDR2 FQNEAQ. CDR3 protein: CASSRTGTLDEQYF. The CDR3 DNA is TGTGCCAGCAGCCGTACGGGAACCCTGGATGAGCAGTACTTC. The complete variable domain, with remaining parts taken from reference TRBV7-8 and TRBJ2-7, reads GAGVSQSPRYKVAKRGQDVALRCDPISGHVSLFWYQQALGQGPEFLTYFQNEAQLDKSGLPSDRFFAERPEGSVSTLKIQRTQQEDSAVYLCASSRTGTLDEQYFGPGTRLTVT.

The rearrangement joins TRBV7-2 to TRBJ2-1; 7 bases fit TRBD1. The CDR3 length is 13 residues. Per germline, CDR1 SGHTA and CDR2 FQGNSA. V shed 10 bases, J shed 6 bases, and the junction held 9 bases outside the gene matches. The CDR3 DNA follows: TGTGCCACCGCAATGGGACAGATCAATGAGCAGTTCTTC. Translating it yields CATAMGQINEQFF.

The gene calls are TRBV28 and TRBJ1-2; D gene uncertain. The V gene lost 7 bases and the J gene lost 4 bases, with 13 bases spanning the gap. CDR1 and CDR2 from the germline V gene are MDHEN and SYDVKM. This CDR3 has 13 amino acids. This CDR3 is CASTQTGTYGYTF. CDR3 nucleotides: TGTGCCAGCACCCAAACGGGCACCTATGGCTACACCTTC.

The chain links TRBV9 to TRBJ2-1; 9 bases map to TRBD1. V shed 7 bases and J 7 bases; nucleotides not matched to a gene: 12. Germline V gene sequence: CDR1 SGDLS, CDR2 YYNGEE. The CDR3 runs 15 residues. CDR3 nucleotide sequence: TGTGCCAGCGGGCCTTCCGGGACAGGGCGGAATGAGCAGTTCTTC. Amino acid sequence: CASGPSGTGRNEQFF.

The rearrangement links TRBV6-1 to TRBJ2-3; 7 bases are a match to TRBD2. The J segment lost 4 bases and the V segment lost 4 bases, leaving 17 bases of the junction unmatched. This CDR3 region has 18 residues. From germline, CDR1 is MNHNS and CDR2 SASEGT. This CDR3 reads CASSGVSGRGRAADTQYF. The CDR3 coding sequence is TGTGCCAGCAGTGGCGTGAGTGGGCGGGGGAGAGCGGCAGATACGCAGTATTTT.

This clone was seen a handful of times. CDR3 bases: TGTGCCAGGCAAAGACAGGGGGCTAGTCAGCCCCAGCATTTT. It specifies CARQRQGASQPQHF. The rearrangement links TRBV6-4 to TRBJ1-5; 10 bases are a match to TRBD1. Trimming removed 9 bases from V and 6 bases from J; junction bases left unmatched: 8. The CDR3 extends over 14 amino acids. Germline loops: CDR1 MRHNA, CDR2 SNTAGT.

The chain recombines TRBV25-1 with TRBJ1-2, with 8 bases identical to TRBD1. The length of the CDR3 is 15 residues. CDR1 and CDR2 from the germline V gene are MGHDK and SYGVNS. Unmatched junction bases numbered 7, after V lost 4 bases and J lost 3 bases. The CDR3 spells CASSALGTGDYGYTF. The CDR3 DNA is TGTGCCAGCAGTGCGCTGGGGACAGGTGACTATGGCTACACCTTC.

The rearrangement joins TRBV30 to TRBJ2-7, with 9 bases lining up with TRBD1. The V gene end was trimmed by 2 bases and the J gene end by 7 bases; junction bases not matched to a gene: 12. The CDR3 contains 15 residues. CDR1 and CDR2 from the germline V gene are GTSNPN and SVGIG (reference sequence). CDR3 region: CAWSSPGTGRREQYF. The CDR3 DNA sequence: TGTGCCTGGAGTTCTCCCGGGACAGGGAGAAGGGAGCAGTACTTC. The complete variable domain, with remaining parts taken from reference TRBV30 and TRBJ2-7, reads SQTIHQWPATLVQPVGSPLSLECTVEGTSNPNLYWYRQAAGRGLQLLFYSVGIGQISSEVPQNLSASRPQDRQFILSSKKLLLSDSGFYLCAWSSPGTGRREQYFGPGTRLTVT.